What follows is one TCR beta chain and its context. As yet, its antigen is unknown. The entry originates in a study of vaccination and CD4 T cells after COVID-19. Whole-study context: All convalescent patients were nasal swab PCR positive for SARS-CoV-2; nine had mild and one severe disease. Control cultures received a CEFX pool, an HIV-1 Nef pool, or no peptide.

General study points: From 21 to 38, the median of SARS-CoV-2-reactive clonotypes rose without reaching significance.

Sequencing of cultured CD4+ T cell DNA used the Oncomine TCR Beta short-read assay. Each CDR3 protein is one row after TCRdb ran MiXCR on the PCR reads. The table lists 18,000 or so distinct CDR3 sequences, about 32% of them singletons. Treatment of the sample: approximately 9-day PBMC culture with coronavirus spike peptide pools or control peptides (ViraFEST assay). After expanding antigen-specific T cells with peptide pools, ViraFEST sequenced their TCRs. V trimming: 7 bases; J trimming: 10 bases; junction bases outside the gene matches: 5. From germline, CDR1 is MNHNS and CDR2 SASEGT. The CDR3 totals 12 residues.

This TCR was recovered from a human donor with COVID-19. The V call is TRBV6-1, the J call TRBJ2-1; 9 nucleotides align to TRBD1. Source material: cultured CD4+ T cells from blood. For the CDR3, the DNA is TGTGCCAGCAATGGACAGGGGTCAGAGCAGTTCTTC. Translation: CASNGQGSEQFF.